The rows below give T cell receptor beta chains drawn from one sample of a study of PD-1 blockade in classical Hodgkin lymphoma. Measured with immunoSEQ multiplex PCR; TCRdb has only the in-frame clones, and not every one. The profile shows approximately 150,000 clones, about 81% of them singletons. The specimen was peripheral blood mononuclear cells (PBMCs), collected before the second cycle of nivolumab. All receptors derive from a human donor with classical Hodgkin lymphoma. CDR3s include the opening cysteine and the closing phenylalanine or tryptophan. D genes are given only for firm matches. Size tells how often a clone was seen (once, few, many) or the class of an expanded clone, and some rows leave it out.

j_gene | v_gene | abundance | d_gene | CDR3aa | CDR3nt
TRBJ2-1 | TRBV28 | - | - | CASSFFVGVYNEQFF | TGTGCCAGCAGTTTCTTTGTGGGGGTCTACAATGAGCAGTTCTTC
TRBJ2-7 | TRBV2 | few | - | CASRQFYEQYF | TGTGCCAGCAGGCAATTCTACGAGCAGTACTTC
TRBJ2-7 | TRBV6-6 | - | - | CASSYSGPRVSYEQYF | TGTGCCAGCAGTTACTCTGGACCGCGGGTATCCTACGAGCAGTACTTC
TRBJ2-7 | TRBV4-3 | - | - | CASSSYREYPYEQYF | TGCGCCAGCAGCTCCTACAGAGAATATCCTTACGAGCAGTACTTC
TRBJ2-7 | TRBV9 | - | TRBD2 | CASSPGGGRGYEQYF | TGTGCCAGCAGCCCCGGGGGGGGGCGGGGGTACGAGCAGTACTTC
TRBJ1-2 | TRBV10-3 | - | TRBD1 | CAISETGDGYTF | TGTGCCATCAGTGAAACAGGGGATGGCTACACCTTC
TRBJ1-5 | TRBV6-5 | once | - | CASSRRNQPQHF | TGTGCCAGCAGCAGACGGAATCAGCCCCAGCATTTT
TRBJ2-4 | TRBV29-1 | - | TRBD1 | CSVWGGTGGIIQYF | TGCAGCGTTTGGGGAGGGACAGGGGGCATCATTCAGTACTTC
TRBJ1-1 | TRBV2 | - | - | CASRVTNTEAFF | TGTGCCAGCAGGGTGACAAACACTGAAGCTTTCTTT
TRBJ1-4 | TRBV9 | once | - | CASSVVGSDNEKLFF | TGTGCCAGCAGCGTAGTCGGGTCGGATAATGAAAAACTGTTTTTT
TRBJ2-1 | TRBV5-6 | - | - | CASSRNRNEQFF | TGTGCCAGCAGCAGGAATAGGAATGAGCAGTTCTTC
TRBJ1-3 | TRBV6-5 | - | - | CASSYVLGNTIYF | TGTGCCAGCAGTTACGTTCTGGGGAACACCATATATTTT
TRBJ2-7 | TRBV6-1 | - | TRBD2 | CATWRGSSYEQYF | TGTGCTACGTGGCGGGGGAGCTCCTACGAGCAGTACTTC
TRBJ2-1 | TRBV11-2 | - | - | CASSFEGYTAEQFF | TGTGCCAGCAGCTTTGAGGGGTACACAGCTGAGCAGTTCTTC
TRBJ2-1 | TRBV6-5 | - | - | CASSRRSYNEQFF | TGTGCCAGCAGCAGACGCTCCTACAATGAGCAGTTCTTC
TRBJ1-6 | TRBV2 | once | - | CASSEVSSYNSPLHF | TGTGCCAGCAGTGAGGTCAGTTCCTATAATTCACCCCTCCACTTT
TRBJ1-1 | TRBV5-6 | - | TRBD1 | CASSQTGGKAFF | TGTGCCAGCAGCCAAACAGGGGGCAAAGCTTTCTTT
TRBJ1-2 | TRBV5-4 | - | - | CASSQESSPGRNYGYTF | TGTGCCAGCAGCCAAGAATCAAGCCCGGGACGCAACTATGGCTACACCTTC
TRBJ1-1 | TRBV7-3 | once | TRBD1 | CASSFEPLTGGLLSEAFF | TGTGCCAGCAGCTTCGAGCCGCTTACAGGGGGGCTTCTGTCTGAAGCTTTCTTT
TRBJ2-2 | TRBV28 | - | TRBD2 | CASSAGLAGAGELFF | TGTGCCAGCAGTGCGGGACTAGCGGGAGCCGGGGAGCTGTTTTTT
TRBJ1-3 | TRBV5-1 | - | - | CASSLDGASGNTIYF | TGCGCCAGCAGCTTGGACGGAGCCTCTGGAAACACCATATATTTT
TRBJ2-5 | TRBV2 | once | - | CASSEEFVTGQETQYF | TGTGCCAGCAGTGAAGAGTTTGTGACAGGCCAAGAGACCCAGTACTTC